These 18 T cell receptor beta chains originate from one sample sequenced in a study of blood T cell repertoires in COVID-19. Sequencing was performed with immunoSEQ multiplex PCR; in TCRdb, only in-frame clones are kept and a portion is missing. The sample records a few hundred thousand clones, 80% to 90% being singletons. Input material: peripheral blood. The receptor set was obtained from a man aged 45-65 years who had recovered from COVID-19.

The chain carries TRBV9 and TRBJ2-1; perhaps TRBD2 as D (6 bases). Per germline, CDR1 SGDLS and CDR2 YYNGEE. V gave up 6 bases and J gave up 8 bases, with 6 bases separating them. This CDR3 has 10 amino acids. The CDR3 DNA reads as TGTGCCAGCACGGGGGATGAGCAGTTCTTC. It encodes CASTGDEQFF. Full variable domain (rest looked up from reference TRBV9 and TRBJ2-1): DSGVTQTPKHLITATGQRVTLRCSPRSGDLSVYWYQQSLDQGLQFLIQYYNGEERAKGNILERFSAQQFPDLHSELNLSSLELGDSALYFCASTGDEQFFGPGTRLTVL.

The gene calls are TRBV15 and TRBJ2-1; 8 bases align to TRBD1. CDR3 length: 15 amino acids. Trimming removed 1 base from V and 7 bases from J; junction bases left unmatched: 6. Germline V gene sequence: CDR1 LNHNV, CDR2 YYDKDF (reference sequence). The CDR3 sequence is CATSRAQGARNEQFF. CDR3 DNA sequence: TGTGCCACCAGCAGAGCCCAGGGGGCTCGAAATGAGCAGTTCTTC.

This chain joins TRBV28 and TRBJ2-2; D call uncertain. Germline V lookup: CDR1 MDHEN, CDR2 SYDVKM. This CDR3 has 13 residues. V dropped 6 bases and J dropped 4 bases, with 9 bases sitting between them. The CDR3 DNA reads as TGTGCCAGCAGAGCCCACGGCACCGGGGAGCTGTTTTTT. This sequence encodes CASRAHGTGELFF. Full variable domain (missing parts from reference TRBV28 and TRBJ2-2): DVKVTQSSRYLVKRTGEKVFLECVQDMDHENMFWYRQDPGLGLRLIYFSYDVKMKEKGDIPEGYSVSREKKERFSLILESASTNQTSMYLCASRAHGTGELFFGEGSRLTVL.

This chain links TRBV6-4 with TRBJ2-7; the match to TRBD1 covers 9 bases. J lost 2 bases, V lost 3 bases, and 14 bases had no gene match. Germline V lookup: CDR1 MRHNA, CDR2 SNTAGT. CDR3 length: 18 amino acids. DNA for the CDR3: TGTGCCAGCAGTGATTTCGCCACCCGGGACAGGGTCACCTACGAGCAGTACTTC. It codes for CASSDFATRDRVTYEQYF.

V usage is TRBV25-1 and J usage is TRBJ1-1; D perhaps matches TRBD1 (5 bases). The CDR3 is 14 residues long. CDR1 MGHDK and CDR2 SYGVNS come from the germline V gene. Trimming stripped 3 bases from V and 6 bases from J, with 14 bases between. CDR3 protein: CASSDPRGKPEAFF. The DNA of the CDR3 is TGTGCCAGCAGTGACCCTAGGGGCAAACCTGAAGCTTTCTTT. Looking up the rest from reference TRBV25-1 and TRBJ1-1 gives the full variable domain: EADIYQTPRYLVIGTGKKITLECSQTMGHDKMYWYQQDPGMELHLIHYSYGVNSTEKGDLSSESTVSRIRTEHFPLTLESARPSHTSQYLCASSDPRGKPEAFFGQGTRLTVV.

About this clone itself: Other nucleotide sequences from this sample produce the same CDR3. This rearrangement joins TRBV24-1 to TRBJ2-3; 7 bases are shared with TRBD2. The CDR3 is 15 amino acids. Germline V lookup: CDR1 KGHDR, CDR2 SFDVKD. Trimming took 4 bases from V and 1 from J; bases not matched to a gene: 4. The CDR3 DNA follows: TGTGCCACCAGTGACTCTAGCGGACGCACAGATACGCAGTATTTT. Translating it yields CATSDSSGRTDTQYF.

The chain is built from TRBV3-1 (or the pseudogene TRBV3-2) and TRBJ1-3; TRBD1 is a possible D gene (5 bases). The V end was cut by 2 bases, the J end by 4 bases, with 12 bases between. This CDR3 region has 15 residues. The germline V gene encodes CDR1 LGHDT and CDR2 YNNKEL (reference sequence). The CDR3 protein is CASSQPGRAGNTIYF. CDR3 in DNA: TGTGCCAGCAGCCAACCGGGCAGGGCCGGAAACACCATATATTTT.

The J gene is TRBJ2-2, the V gene TRBV28; 10 bases are a match to TRBD2. V trimming: 7 bases; J trimming: 2 bases; junction bases outside the gene matches: 4. This CDR3 contains 15 residues. Per the germline V gene, CDR1 is MDHEN and CDR2 is SYDVKM. CDR3 sequence (DNA): TGTGCCAGCACTCTAGCGGGAGCTAACACCGGGGAGCTGTTTTTT. Protein product: CASTLAGANTGELFF. The full variable domain, its missing parts supplied by reference TRBV28 and TRBJ2-2, is DVKVTQSSRYLVKRTGEKVFLECVQDMDHENMFWYRQDPGLGLRLIYFSYDVKMKEKGDIPEGYSVSREKKERFSLILESASTNQTSMYLCASTLAGANTGELFFGEGSRLTVL.

The CDR3 region is CASSLASGAYEQYF. The CDR3 nucleotides are TGCGCCAGCAGCTTGGCCAGCGGTGCCTACGAGCAGTACTTC. This chain joins TRBV5-1 and TRBJ2-7; possible D gene TRBD2, 5 bases. With 0 bases removed from V and 2 bases from J, the gap between germline ends came to 9 bases. This CDR3 region has 14 residues. Per the germline V gene, CDR1 is SGHRS and CDR2 is YFSETQ.

The V and J genes are TRBV7-2 and TRBJ2-3, with a tentative D call TRBD1 (6 bases). V was cut by 1 base and J by 3 bases, with 11 bases left in between. The CDR3 loop spans 15 amino acids. Germline CDR1 reads SGHTA; CDR2 reads FQGNSA. CDR3 region: CASSLDPRGTDTQYF. CDR3 DNA sequence: TGTGCCAGCAGCTTAGACCCCAGGGGTACAGATACGCAGTATTTT.

The gene calls are TRBV27 and TRBJ1-1, with D perhaps TRBD1 (5 bases). The ends were cut back, 7 bases at V and 1 base at J, with 10 bases in the middle. CDR3 length: 13 residues. Per germline, CDR1 MNHEY and CDR2 SMNVEV (reference sequence). Here the CDR3 reads CASNQGANTEAFF. CDR3 nucleotides: TGTGCCAGCAATCAAGGGGCGAACACTGAAGCTTTCTTT.

The V and J genes are TRBV27 and TRBJ2-2; TRBD2 might be the D (6 bases). The CDR3 spans 17 residues. Trimming removed 3 bases at V and 1 base at J, with 15 bases between. Germline V CDR1 and CDR2: MNHEY, SMNVEV (reference sequence). The CDR3: CASSFRGRRGNTGELFF. DNA of the CDR3: TGTGCCAGCAGTTTCCGTGGGAGGCGGGGGAACACCGGGGAGCTGTTTTTT.

This chain uses TRBV5-1 with TRBJ1-2; 9 bases are shared with TRBD1. The V gene's germline CDR1 is SGHRS and CDR2 YFSETQ. CDR3 length equals 13 residues. V gave up 3 bases and J gave up 6 bases; unmatched junction bases: 3. CDR3 in amino acids: CASSWRTGDGYTF. DNA for the CDR3: TGCGCCAGCAGCTGGAGGACAGGGGATGGCTACACCTTC.

The chain couples TRBV27 to TRBJ2-7; 8 nucleotides agree with TRBD2. CDR3 length: 15 residues. Germline loops: CDR1 MNHEY, CDR2 SMNVEV (reference sequence). The ends lost 4 bases at V and 3 bases at J; junction bases unmatched: 8. The CDR3 region is CASSSLLAGLYEQYF. CDR3 nucleotide sequence: TGTGCCAGCAGTTCCCTCTTAGCGGGGCTCTACGAGCAGTACTTC.

This rearrangement joins TRBV3-1 (or the pseudogene TRBV3-2) to TRBJ2-1; TRBD2 aligns across 10 bases. J was trimmed by 2 bases and V by 1 base; bases with no gene match: 8. The CDR3 contains 18 residues. Germline V gives CDR1 LGHDT, CDR2 YNNKEL (reference sequence). CDR3 in amino acids: CASSQVGYLAGAYNEQFF. The CDR3 DNA reads TGTGCCAGCAGCCAAGTAGGGTACCTAGCGGGAGCCTACAATGAGCAGTTCTTC.

This clone was counted only a few times. The rearrangement uses TRBV12-2 and TRBJ2-7; no DNA check was done on the table's D call, TRBD2. TRBV12-2 counts as a pseudogene. The CDR3 runs to 16 residues. CDR3 DNA: TGTGCAAGTCGCTTCGCCTGGAGGAGAAGCTCCTACGAGCAGTACTTC. This encodes CASRFAWRRSSYEQYF.

The V and J genes are TRBV5-4 and TRBJ2-5; 13 bases are shared with TRBD2. Germline V gene lookup returns CDR1 SGHNT and CDR2 YYREEE (reference sequence). The V and J ends lost 4 bases and 9 bases, in that order; junction bases with no gene match: 12. CDR3 length: 16 amino acids. The CDR3 sequence is CASSPPSGTSGTAQYF. Here the CDR3 DNA reads TGTGCCAGCAGCCCTCCATCCGGGACTAGCGGGACGGCCCAGTACTTC.

As DNA, the CDR3 is TGCGCCAGCAGTGGGACTGGCACCTACGAGCAGTACTTC. Translation: CASSGTGTYEQYF. The rearrangement joins TRBV10-1 to TRBJ2-7; tentative D call: TRBD2 (5 bases). Looked up from germline, CDR1 is WNHNN and CDR2 is SYGVQD (reference sequence). Trimming took off 4 bases at V and 2 bases at J, with 9 bases between the two ends. CDR3 length equals 13 residues.